In its sample, the clone carrying this TCR beta chain was seen many times. The sample belongs to a study of neurological immune-mediated disorders. The cDNA was synthesized by means of template-switch 5'RACE, which was carried out with 10-nucleotide random UMIs. A single record per CDR3 protein comes from TCRdb applying MiXCR to the 5' RACE reads. The top ten hold approximately 2.4% of the sample, which has over 35,000 distinct CDR3 sequences, 2% to 3% seen once. CDR1 is LGHNA, CDR2 YNFKEQ, per germline. V was clipped by 1 base and J by 4 bases; unmatched bases: 19. The CDR3 is 20 amino acids. Sequenced material: PBMCs. This sequence originates from a man aged 45 to 65 with multiple sclerosis. V gene TRBV4-2 combines with J gene TRBJ2-1, with 7 bases identical to TRBD2. CDR3 region: CASSQAWGGAGEVLYNEQFF. CDR3 nucleotides: TGTGCCAGCAGCCAAGCGTGGGGTGGTGCGGGGGAAGTCCTGTACAATGAGCAGTTCTTC.